Listed below are T cell receptor beta chains from one sample, sequenced in a study of CD8 T cells in ankylosing spondylitis. TCRdb re-called the 5' RACE reads through MiXCR, storing one row per CDR3 protein. The sample yields around 140,000 distinct CDR3 sequences, under 20% seen once. Sequenced material: blood, either unsorted or a sorted T cell fraction (not recorded which). These receptor sequences come from a male donor with ankylosing spondylitis. Each CDR3 is given with its conserved first and last residue. A D gene is named only where the DNA matches it firmly. Clone sizes are given selectively: once, few, many, or a class where the clone is expanded.

D gene	V gene	clone size	J gene	CDR3 DNA	CDR3 protein
TRBD1	TRBV2	few	TRBJ1-1	TGTGCCAGCAGGGGGGACAGAATGAACACTGAAGCTTTCTTT	CASRGDRMNTEAFF
-	TRBV4-1	-	TRBJ2-2	TGCGCCAGCAGACAACAAACCGGGGAGCTGTTTTTT	CASRQQTGELFF
-	TRBV20-1	few	TRBJ1-1	TGCAGTGCTACGGAATTACAGGGAGAGGACACTGAAGCTTTCTTT	CSATELQGEDTEAFF
TRBD1	TRBV27	few	TRBJ1-2	TGTGCCAGCAGTTCCAAGGACAGGATTCGCGGCTACACCTTC	CASSSKDRIRGYTF
-	TRBV28	few	TRBJ1-1	TGTGCCAGCAGTTATCCCTCCGGGGGGAACACTGAAGCTTTCTTT	CASSYPSGGNTEAFF
TRBD2	TRBV29-1	many	TRBJ2-3	TGCAGCGTTGAGACTAGCGGGAGGGGAGATACGCAGTATTTT	CSVETSGRGDTQYF
TRBD2	TRBV4-1	-	TRBJ2-7	TGCGCCAGCAGCCAAGATAGCGGGAGTACCTCCTACGAGCAGTACTTC	CASSQDSGSTSYEQYF
-	TRBV29-1	few	TRBJ2-7	TGCAGCGTTGAAGAGTTGGGCTACGAGCAGTACTTC	CSVEELGYEQYF
-	TRBV20-1	-	TRBJ2-7	TGCAGTGCTAGATCCCCGCGGGCTTACGAGCAGTACTTC	CSARSPRAYEQYF
-	TRBV4-3	few	TRBJ2-3	TGCGCCAGCAGCCAAGAGGGGGGTCCGGATAGCACAGATACGCAGTATTTT	CASSQEGGPDSTDTQYF
-	TRBV28	-	TRBJ2-2	TGTGCCAGCAGCTATTACACCGGGGAGCTGTTTTTT	CASSYYTGELFF
-	TRBV13	-	TRBJ1-5	TGTGCCAGCAGCTTACCCCGGCGGGACAATCAGCCCCAGCATTTT	CASSLPRRDNQPQHF
TRBD1	TRBV4-2	-	TRBJ1-1	TGTGCCAGCAGCCCAGGGACAGGAGAAGCTTTCTTT	CASSPGTGEAFF
-	TRBV7-9	-	TRBJ2-7	TGTGCCAGCAGCCCACCCAACAGGGTCACCTACGAGCAGTACTTC	CASSPPNRVTYEQYF
-	TRBV19	few	TRBJ2-6	TGTGCCAGTAGTATAGCGTGGGGTTTAAGGGCCAACGTCCTGACTTTC	CASSIAWGLRANVLTF
TRBD2	TRBV20-1	-	TRBJ2-1	TGCAGTGCTAGAGACCCGGACGGGAGGGTCAATGAGCAGTTCTTC	CSARDPDGRVNEQFF
-	TRBV9	-	TRBJ2-3	TGTGCCAGCAGCCCTTCGACAGACACAGATACGCAGTATTTT	CASSPSTDTDTQYF
TRBD1	TRBV5-5	few	TRBJ2-1	TGTGCCAGCAGCTTGGGGACAGGAGCTCTGTACAATGAGCAGTTCTTC	CASSLGTGALYNEQFF
-	TRBV12-3/TRBV12-4	few	TRBJ1-4	TGTGCCAGCAGTTTGGTAGGGCTTAATGAAAAACTGTTTTTT	CASSLVGLNEKLFF
-	TRBV5-6	few	TRBJ1-5	TGTGCCAGCAGCTTCGCTAGGGGGGATCAGCCCCAGCATTTT	CASSFARGDQPQHF
-	TRBV4-1	-	TRBJ1-5	TGCGCCAGCAGCCCCGGACAGAGCAATCAGCCCCAGCATTTT	CASSPGQSNQPQHF
TRBD1	TRBV14	-	TRBJ2-7	TGTGCCAGCAGCCAGTGGGGGACAGGGAGGTCCCACGAGCAGTACTTC	CASSQWGTGRSHEQYF
-	TRBV7-2	few	TRBJ2-7	TGTGCCAGCACCCCGAACGGTCACGAGCAGTACTTC	CASTPNGHEQYF
-	TRBV2	few	TRBJ2-1	TGTGCCAGCCTACAAAACAGCAACAATGAGCAGTTCTTC	CASLQNSNNEQFF
-	TRBV19	many	TRBJ2-1	TGTGCCAGTAGTATATGGGTCTTCGAGGGGAAGTTCTTC	CASSIWVFEGKFF
TRBD2	TRBV30	-	TRBJ2-1	TGTGCCTGGAGTACCTGGACTAGCGGCACAGGCAATGAGCAGTTCTTC	CAWSTWTSGTGNEQFF
-	TRBV6-5	many	TRBJ2-2	TGTGCCAGCAGTTACGGGACGGAGAACACCGGGGAGCTGTTTTTT	CASSYGTENTGELFF
TRBD1	TRBV27	-	TRBJ2-1	TGTGCCAGCAGTAAGAGACAGGGGTACTACAATGAGCAGTTCTTC	CASSKRQGYYNEQFF
TRBD2	TRBV25-1	-	TRBJ2-3	TGTGCCAGCAGTGAAGAGCGGGAGGCCCCAAATACGCAGTATTTT	CASSEEREAPNTQYF
-	TRBV2	-	TRBJ1-2	TGTGCCAGCAGGACGGTCTATGGCTACACCTTC	CASRTVYGYTF
-	TRBV20-1	few	TRBJ2-7	TGCAGTGCTCATGGGGGGACCGCCTTATACGAGCAGTACTTC	CSAHGGTALYEQYF
-	TRBV29-1	-	TRBJ1-2	TGCAGCGTTTATCCGGGAGTGAACTATGGCTACACCTTC	CSVYPGVNYGYTF
-	TRBV28	-	TRBJ1-6	TGTGCCAGCAGGCTGGGGGAGTTTTATTCACCCCTCCACTTT	CASRLGEFYSPLHF
TRBD1	TRBV16	-	TRBJ1-4	TGTGCCAGCAGCCAGCCGGGACAGCAAAATGAAAAACTGTTTTTT	CASSQPGQQNEKLFF
-	TRBV27	few	TRBJ2-1	TGTGCCAGCAGTCAAGACCCGAGCAATGAGCAGTTCTTC	CASSQDPSNEQFF
-	TRBV6-1	-	TRBJ2-7	TGTGCCAGCAGGTCGGACTATTCCTACGAGCAGTACTTC	CASRSDYSYEQYF
TRBD2	TRBV5-1	many	TRBJ2-7	TGCGCCAGCAGCTTTGAGACTAGCAACGAGCAGTACTTC	CASSFETSNEQYF
-	TRBV4-1	few	TRBJ2-1	TGCGCCAGCAGCCCGGACTATGACTCCTACAATGAGCAGTTCTTC	CASSPDYDSYNEQFF
-	TRBV2	many	TRBJ2-2	TGTGCCAGCAGTGGCAGGAACACCGGGGAGCTGTTTTTT	CASSGRNTGELFF
-	TRBV4-2	many	TRBJ2-1	TGTGCCAGCAGCCAATCGGACAAGAACTCCTACAATGAGCAGTTCTTC	CASSQSDKNSYNEQFF
TRBD2	TRBV28	-	TRBJ2-2	TGTGCCAGCAGTGGGCCGGGACTAGTTAACACCGGGGAGCTGTTTTTT	CASSGPGLVNTGELFF
TRBD2	TRBV9	many	TRBJ2-3	TGTGCCAGCAGCGGCGGGACTAGCGGGAACCGCACAGATACGCAGTATTTT	CASSGGTSGNRTDTQYF
TRBD2	TRBV7-6	-	TRBJ2-1	TGTGCCAGCAGCCGCGGACTAGCGGGAGTAGTTAGAGAGCAGTTCTTC	CASSRGLAGVVREQFF
TRBD2	TRBV3-1	-	TRBJ2-1	TGTGCCAGCAGCCATCTTAGCGGGAGGCCAGGGAATGAGCAGTTCTTC	CASSHLSGRPGNEQFF
-	TRBV5-5	-	TRBJ2-2	TGTGCCAGCAGCTTTGGGGGTGGGGAGCTGTTTTTT	CASSFGGGELFF
-	TRBV27	few	TRBJ2-7	TGTGCCAGCAGTCCCGGGCCCACCTACGAGCAGTACTTC	CASSPGPTYEQYF
-	TRBV9	-	TRBJ2-3	TGTGCCAGCAGCGTAGCTGGGCAGCCTCCAGATACGCAGTATTTT	CASSVAGQPPDTQYF
-	TRBV4-1	-	TRBJ2-1	TGCGCCAGCAGCCAAGAGGGGGCCCCTGTTCCTCGTAATGAGCAGTTCTTC	CASSQEGAPVPRNEQFF
-	TRBV10-3	-	TRBJ2-7	TGTGCCATCAGTGGGGGGTTCTACGAGCAGTACTTC	CAISGGFYEQYF
-	TRBV7-9	-	TRBJ2-1	TGTGCCAGCAGCTTAGGAGGTCAGCCCTACAATGAGCAGTTCTTC	CASSLGGQPYNEQFF
TRBD1	TRBV11-2	few	TRBJ2-3	TGTGCCAGCAGCCACACCGGGACAGGGACAGATACGCAGTATTTT	CASSHTGTGTDTQYF
TRBD2	TRBV11-1	-	TRBJ2-1	TGTGCCAGCAGCTCAAAGACCACTACTAGCGGCACCTACAATGAGCAGTTCTTC	CASSSKTTTSGTYNEQFF
-	TRBV30	few	TRBJ1-1	TGTGCCTGCCAGTTGGGGGACTGGGTTGTTTTCTTT	CACQLGDWVVFF
TRBD1	TRBV20-1	once	TRBJ2-5	TGCAGTGCTAGAGATGGGACAGGAAGAAGCCACCAAGAGACCCAGTACTTC	CSARDGTGRSHQETQYF
TRBD1	TRBV5-5	few	TRBJ1-4	TGTGCCAGCAGCACACTTCTTCGGGGCAGGGGGTTTGAAAAACTGTTTTTT	CASSTLLRGRGFEKLFF